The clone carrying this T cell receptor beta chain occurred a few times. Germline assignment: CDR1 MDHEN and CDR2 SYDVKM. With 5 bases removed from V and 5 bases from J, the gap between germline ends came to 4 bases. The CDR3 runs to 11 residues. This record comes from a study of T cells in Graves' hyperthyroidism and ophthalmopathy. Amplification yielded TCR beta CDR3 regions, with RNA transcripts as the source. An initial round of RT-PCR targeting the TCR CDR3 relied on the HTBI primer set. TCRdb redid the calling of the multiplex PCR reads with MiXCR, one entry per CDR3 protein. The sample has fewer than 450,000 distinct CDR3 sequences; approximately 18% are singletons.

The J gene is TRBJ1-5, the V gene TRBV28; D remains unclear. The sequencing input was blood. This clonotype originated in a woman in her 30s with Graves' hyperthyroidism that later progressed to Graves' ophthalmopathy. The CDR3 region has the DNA TGTGCCAGCAGTGTCGATCAGCCCCAGCATTTT. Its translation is CASSVDQPQHF.